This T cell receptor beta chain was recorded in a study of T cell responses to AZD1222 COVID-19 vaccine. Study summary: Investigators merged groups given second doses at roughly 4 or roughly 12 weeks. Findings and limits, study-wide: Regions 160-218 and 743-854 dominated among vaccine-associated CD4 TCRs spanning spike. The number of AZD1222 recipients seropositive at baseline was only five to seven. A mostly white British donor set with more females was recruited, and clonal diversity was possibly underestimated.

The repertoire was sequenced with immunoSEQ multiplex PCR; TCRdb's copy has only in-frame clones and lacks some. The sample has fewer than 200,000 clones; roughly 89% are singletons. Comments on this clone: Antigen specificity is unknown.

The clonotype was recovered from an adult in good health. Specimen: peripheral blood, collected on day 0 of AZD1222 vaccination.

This chain's CDR3 is CASSLAEEFKGDYGYTF. The CDR3 DNA reads TGCGCCAGCAGCTTGGCCGAGGAATTCAAGGGGGACTATGGCTACACCTTC. The chain employs TRBV5-1 and TRBJ1-2; D might be TRBD1 (6 bases). Germline CDR1 reads SGHRS; CDR2 reads YFSETQ. V was trimmed by 0 bases and J by 3 bases, leaving 18 bases between them. The CDR3 is made up of 17 amino acids.